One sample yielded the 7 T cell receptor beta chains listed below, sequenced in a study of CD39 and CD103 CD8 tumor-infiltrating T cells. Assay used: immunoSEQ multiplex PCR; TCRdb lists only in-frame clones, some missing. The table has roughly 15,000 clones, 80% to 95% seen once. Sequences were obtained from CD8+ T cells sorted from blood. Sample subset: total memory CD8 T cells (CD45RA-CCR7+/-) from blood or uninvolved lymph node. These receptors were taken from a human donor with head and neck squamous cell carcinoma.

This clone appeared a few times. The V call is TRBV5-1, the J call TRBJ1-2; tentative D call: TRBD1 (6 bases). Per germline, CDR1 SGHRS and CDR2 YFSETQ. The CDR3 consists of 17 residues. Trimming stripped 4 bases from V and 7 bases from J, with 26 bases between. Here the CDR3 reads CASSLDSFQSVLGGYTF. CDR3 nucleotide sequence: TGCGCCAGCAGCCTGGACAGTTTTCAGAGTGTCTTAGGTGGCTACACCTTC.

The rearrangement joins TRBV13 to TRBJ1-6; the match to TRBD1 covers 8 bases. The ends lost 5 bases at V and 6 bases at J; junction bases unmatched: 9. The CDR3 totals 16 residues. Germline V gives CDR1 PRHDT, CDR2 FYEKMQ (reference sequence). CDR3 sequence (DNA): TGTGCCAGCAGCATAAAAGGACAGGGTGGTAATTCACCCCTCCACTTT. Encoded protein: CASSIKGQGGNSPLHF.

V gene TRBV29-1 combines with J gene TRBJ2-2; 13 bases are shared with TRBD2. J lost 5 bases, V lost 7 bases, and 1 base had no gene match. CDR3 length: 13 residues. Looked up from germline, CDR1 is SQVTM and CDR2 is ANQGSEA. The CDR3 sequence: CSALAGGTGELFF. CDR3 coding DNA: TGCAGCGCACTAGCGGGGGGGACCGGGGAGCTGTTTTTT.

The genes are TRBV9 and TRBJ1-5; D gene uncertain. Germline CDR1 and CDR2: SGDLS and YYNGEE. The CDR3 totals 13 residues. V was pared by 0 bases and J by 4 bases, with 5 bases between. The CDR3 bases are TGTGCCAGCAGCGTAGCTTGGAATCAGCCCCAGCATTTT. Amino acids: CASSVAWNQPQHF.

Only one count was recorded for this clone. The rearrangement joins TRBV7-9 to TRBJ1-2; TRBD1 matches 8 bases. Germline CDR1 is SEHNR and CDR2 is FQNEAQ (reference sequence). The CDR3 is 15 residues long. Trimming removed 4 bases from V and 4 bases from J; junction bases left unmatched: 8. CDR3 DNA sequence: TGTGCCAGCAGCTCTGGACAGGGCCGGTCCTATGGCTACACCTTC. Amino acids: CASSSGQGRSYGYTF.

The CDR3 DNA reads as TGTGCCAGCAGTTCAAGCAGGGGGTTCAACACTGAAGCTTTCTTT. Protein product: CASSSSRGFNTEAFF. The chain joins TRBV28 to TRBJ1-1, with 7 bases aligning to TRBD1. The germline gives CDR1 MDHEN, CDR2 SYDVKM. The CDR3 length is 15 residues. Trimming cost V 4 bases and J 2 bases; bases outside gene matches: 7.

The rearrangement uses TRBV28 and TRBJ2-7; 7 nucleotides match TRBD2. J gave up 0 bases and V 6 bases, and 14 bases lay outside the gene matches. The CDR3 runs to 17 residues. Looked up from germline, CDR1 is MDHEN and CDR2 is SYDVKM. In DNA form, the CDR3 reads TGTGCCAGCAGCTCGACGTGGGAGGGATGGAGCTCCTACGAGCAGTACTTC. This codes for CASSSTWEGWSSYEQYF.